These 27 T cell receptor beta chains came from one sample sequenced in a study of T cell responses to AZD1222 COVID-19 vaccine. Libraries were prepared by immunoSEQ multiplex PCR; TCRdb keeps only in-frame clonotypes and omits some of them. The sample lists around 130,000 clones, around 90% occurring once. The sample was peripheral blood, taken on day 0 of AZD1222 vaccination. The receptors here all came from an adult in good health.

The chain uses TRBV19 and TRBJ2-5, with 12 bases matching TRBD2. Germline CDR1 reads LNHDA; CDR2 reads SQIVND (reference sequence). This CDR3 contains 17 residues. J was trimmed by 1 base and V by 6 bases; bases with no gene match: 9. Here the CDR3 DNA reads TGTGCCAGTAGCCCCGGACTAGCGGGACCATTCCAAGAGACCCAGTACTTC. Protein: CASSPGLAGPFQETQYF.

The rearrangement uses TRBV19 and TRBJ2-3; a weak D match, TRBD2 (5 bases). Germline V gene data show CDR1 as LNHDA and CDR2 as SQIVND (reference sequence). V was trimmed by 8 bases and J by 0 bases, leaving 9 bases between them. The CDR3 contains 13 residues. CDR3 in amino acids: CASWTPSTDTQYF. CDR3 in DNA: TGTGCCAGTTGGACTCCTAGCACAGATACGCAGTATTTT.

This clone was seen just once. This chain joins TRBV6-5 and TRBJ1-1; 9 bases line up with TRBD1. This CDR3 region has 15 residues. CDR1 is MNHEY, CDR2 SVGAGI, per germline. V shed 5 bases, J shed 5 bases, and the junction held 9 bases outside the gene matches. The DNA for the CDR3 is TGTGCCAGCAGTACAGGGGACAGGGTGGGGACTGAAGCTTTCTTT. This sequence encodes CASSTGDRVGTEAFF.

The chain links TRBV6-2 or TRBV6-3 to TRBJ2-3, with 8 nucleotides matching TRBD2. The V segment lost 5 bases and the J segment 4 bases; nucleotides outside the gene matches: 11. The CDR3 totals 16 residues. Germline V gene lookup returns CDR1 MNHEY and CDR2 SVGEGT. CDR3 sequence (DNA): TGTGCCAGCAGTGGGGTGAATAGCGGGACCGCAGATACGCAGTATTTT. It translates to CASSGVNSGTADTQYF.

The chain combines TRBV19 with TRBJ1-1; D remains unclear. The CDR3 totals 11 residues. V lost 8 bases and J lost 4, with 8 bases in between. Germline V gene sequence: CDR1 LNHDA, CDR2 SQIVND (reference sequence). In nucleotides, the CDR3 is TGTGCCAGTCTGCGGACCACTGAAGCTTTCTTT. It encodes CASLRTTEAFF.

This chain uses TRBV5-1 with TRBJ1-4, with a weak D call TRBD1 (5 bases). The V gene lost 4 bases and the J gene lost 2 bases, with 12 bases spanning the gap. CDR1 is SGHRS, CDR2 YFSETQ, per germline. This CDR3 has 15 amino acids. The DNA for the CDR3 is TGCGCCAGCAGCCCGTCCGGGACGACTAATGAAAAACTGTTTTTT. It yields the protein CASSPSGTTNEKLFF.

The V call is TRBV6-1, the J call TRBJ1-4, with a tentative D call TRBD1 (6 bases). The CDR3 is 15 residues long. V dropped 2 bases and J dropped 3 bases, with 10 bases sitting between them. Germline loops: CDR1 MNHNS, CDR2 SASEGT. Here the CDR3 DNA reads TGTGCCAGCAGTGAATTGGGGGCGGCTAATGAAAAACTGTTTTTT. It specifies CASSELGAANEKLFF.

The chain joins TRBV5-1 to TRBJ2-1; 7 bases agree with TRBD2. The CDR3 length is 15 residues. Trimming at V came to 3 bases and at J to 1 base, leaving 4 bases not matched to a gene. Germline-derived CDR1 and CDR2 are SGHRS and YFSETQ. DNA for the CDR3: TGCGCCAGCAGCTCAACTAGCGTTTCCTACAATGAGCAGTTCTTC. Amino acids: CASSSTSVSYNEQFF. The full variable domain, completed using reference TRBV5-1 and TRBJ2-1, is KAGVTQTPRYLIKTRGQQVTLSCSPISGHRSVSWYQQTPGQGLQFLFEYFSETQRNKGNFPGRFSGRQFSNSRSEMNVSTLELGDSALYLCASSSTSVSYNEQFFGPGTRLTVL.

This clone was counted once. The chain is built from TRBV7-2 and TRBJ2-3; the match to TRBD2 covers 9 bases. CDR3 length: 17 residues. Germline lookup yields CDR1 SGHTA and CDR2 FQGNSA. V shed 4 bases and J 2 bases; nucleotides not matched to a gene: 10. The CDR3 is CASSSRLAEHPTDTQYF. The CDR3 DNA is TGTGCCAGCAGCTCCCGACTAGCGGAGCACCCCACAGATACGCAGTATTTT.

The V call is TRBV7-2, the J call TRBJ1-5; D gene unclear. Germline V lookup: CDR1 SGHTA, CDR2 FQGNSA. Trimming cost V 5 bases and J 3 bases, with 5 bases left between them. The CDR3 has 12 amino acids. CDR3 bases: TGTGCCAGCAGCCGACACAATCAGCCCCAGCATTTT. Amino acid sequence: CASSRHNQPQHF.

The V gene is TRBV4-2, the J gene TRBJ2-1; 11 nucleotides align to TRBD2. This CDR3 spans 15 amino acids. V was clipped by 5 bases and J by 4 bases; unmatched bases: 4. Germline CDR1 reads LGHNA; CDR2 reads YNFKEQ. As DNA, the CDR3 is TGTGCCAGCAGCGCCACTAGCGGGGGATACAATGAGCAGTTCTTC. Amino acid sequence: CASSATSGGYNEQFF.

The rearrangement joins TRBV25-1 to TRBJ1-6, with 7 nucleotides matching TRBD1. Germline lookup yields CDR1 MGHDK and CDR2 SYGVNS. V dropped 4 bases and J dropped 7; count of bases not matched to a gene: 10. This CDR3 comprises 16 residues. CDR3 nucleotides: TGTGCCAGCAGTGGGGGGACCGGGACAGCGAATTCACCCCTCCACTTT. The encoded protein is CASSGGTGTANSPLHF. The complete variable domain, with remaining parts taken from reference TRBV25-1 and TRBJ1-6, reads EADIYQTPRYLVIGTGKKITLECSQTMGHDKMYWYQQDPGMELHLIHYSYGVNSTEKGDLSSESTVSRIRTEHFPLTLESARPSHTSQYLCASSGGTGTANSPLHFGNGTRLTVT.

A single count supports this clone. The rearrangement links TRBV20-1 to TRBJ1-2, with D unresolved. V was pared by 3 bases and J by 5 bases, with 7 bases between. Germline V gene lookup returns CDR1 DFQATT and CDR2 SNEGSKA (reference sequence). The CDR3 contains 11 residues. The CDR3 spells CSASFGYGYTF. In DNA form, the CDR3 reads TGCAGTGCTAGTTTCGGGTATGGCTACACCTTC.

The genes are TRBV27 and TRBJ1-1; D gene unclear. Per the germline V gene, CDR1 is MNHEY and CDR2 is SMNVEV (reference sequence). The V gene lost 8 bases and the J gene lost 4 bases, with 14 bases spanning the gap. The CDR3 contains 13 residues. The chain's CDR3 is CASRWEGSTEAFF. The CDR3 region has the DNA TGTGCCAGCCGCTGGGAGGGTAGCACTGAAGCTTTCTTT.

This chain uses TRBV4-3 with TRBJ2-3; TRBD1 matches 8 bases. The germline gives CDR1 LGHNA, CDR2 YSLEER. The CDR3 sequence is 16 residues long. J lost 4 bases, V lost 3 bases, and 9 bases had no gene match. The DNA for the CDR3 is TGCGCCAGCAGCCATGGGACAGGTAGGAGCGCAGATACGCAGTATTTT. It yields the protein CASSHGTGRSADTQYF.

The rearrangement uses TRBV6-5 and TRBJ2-2; tentatively, D is TRBD1 or TRBD2 (5 bases each). This CDR3 has 14 residues. With 6 bases removed from V and 3 bases from J, the gap between germline ends came to 11 bases. Germline CDR1 MNHEY, CDR2 SVGAGI. CDR3 in amino acids: CASRPGTYTGELFF. The CDR3 DNA follows: TGTGCCAGCAGACCTGGGACCTACACCGGGGAGCTGTTTTTT.

This clone was seen a few times. The genes are TRBV5-4 and TRBJ2-1, with D unclear. CDR1 SGHNT and CDR2 YYREEE come from the germline V gene (reference sequence). The CDR3 sequence is 13 residues long. Trimming left V 0 bases short and J 13 bases short, with 14 bases between. The DNA of the CDR3 is TGTGCCAGCAGCTTGGCGGTTGGGATCGGTCAGTTCTTC. It yields the protein CASSLAVGIGQFF. The full variable domain, completed using reference TRBV5-4 and TRBJ2-1, is ETGVTQSPTHLIKTRGQQVTLRCSSQSGHNTVSWYQQALGQGPQFIFQYYREEENGRGNFPPRFSGLQFPNYSSELNVNALELDDSALYLCASSLAVGIGQFFGPGTRLTVL.

V usage is TRBV9 and J usage is TRBJ1-6; the match to TRBD1 covers 7 bases. The CDR3 has 15 residues. Germline V lookup: CDR1 SGDLS, CDR2 YYNGEE. V gave up 6 bases and J gave up 6 bases; unmatched junction bases: 9. This CDR3 is CASTRETGINSPLHF. As DNA, the CDR3 is TGTGCCAGCACCCGGGAGACAGGGATTAATTCACCCCTCCACTTT.

The rearrangement links TRBV4-3 to TRBJ2-1; perhaps TRBD2 as D (5 bases). This CDR3 has 16 amino acids. Germline V gene data show CDR1 as LGHNA and CDR2 as YSLEER. V was cut by 0 bases and J by 6 bases, with 15 bases left in between. The CDR3 loop reads CASSQDSYPRGNEQFF. CDR3 DNA: TGCGCCAGCAGCCAAGACAGTTATCCACGGGGCAATGAGCAGTTCTTC.

For the CDR3, the DNA is TGTGCCAGCAGCTTACGGCGGGAGAAGGACGAGCAGTACTTC. Residues: CASSLRREKDEQYF. The V and J genes are TRBV7-2 and TRBJ2-7, with 7 bases aligning to TRBD2. Germline CDR1 reads SGHTA; CDR2 reads FQGNSA. CDR3 size: 14 residues. Germline trimming cut 2 bases from V and 5 bases from J; bases unmatched to any gene: 6.

For the CDR3, the DNA is TGTGCCAGTAGTATAGCTCAGGGGGTCACCCGTAATCAGCCCCAGCATTTT. Translation: CASSIAQGVTRNQPQHF. The V gene is TRBV19, the J gene TRBJ1-5, with 7 bases aligning to TRBD1. The germline V gene has CDR1 LNHDA and CDR2 SQIVND (reference sequence). The V segment lost 1 base and the J segment 4 bases; nucleotides outside the gene matches: 10. CDR3 length equals 17 residues.

This chain uses TRBV4-3 with TRBJ2-7; D might be TRBD2 (5 bases). Germline-derived CDR1 and CDR2 are LGHNA and YSLEER. This CDR3 is built from 16 residues. V lost 3 bases, J lost 6 bases, and 21 bases lay in between. CDR3 sequence: CASSHTFPLSGSEQYF. CDR3 sequence (DNA): TGCGCCAGCAGCCATACTTTCCCCTTATCGGGGTCCGAGCAGTACTTC.

J is TRBJ1-5 and V is TRBV12-3 or TRBV12-4; D might be TRBD1 (5 bases). The CDR3 is made up of 13 amino acids. The germline V and J ends were trimmed by 3 bases and 9 bases, with 12 bases remaining between them. The chain's CDR3 is CASSFESQGPQHF. The CDR3 nucleotides are TGTGCCAGCAGTTTTGAGTCTCAGGGGCCCCAGCATTTT.

V gene TRBV6-5 combines with J gene TRBJ2-2, with D possibly being TRBD2 (6 bases). From germline, CDR1 is MNHEY and CDR2 SVGAGI. CDR3 length equals 13 residues. Deletions cut 8 bases from V and 6 bases from J, with 13 bases between. This chain's CDR3 is CASGTSGAGELFF. CDR3 nucleotide sequence: TGTGCCAGCGGGACTTCGGGGGCCGGGGAGCTGTTTTTT.

The chain recombines TRBV24-1 with TRBJ1-1; no definite D call. V lost 4 bases, J lost 1 base, and 3 bases lay in between. The CDR3 runs 12 residues. The germline V gene encodes CDR1 KGHDR and CDR2 SFDVKD. CDR3 DNA sequence: TGTGCCACCAGTGAGGCGAACACTGAAGCTTTCTTT. Translation gives CATSEANTEAFF.

The gene calls are TRBV28 and TRBJ2-1; possibly TRBD1 for D (6 bases). The V and J ends lost 6 bases and 9 bases respectively, with 21 bases between them. The CDR3 sequence is 15 residues long. Per the germline V gene, CDR1 is MDHEN and CDR2 is SYDVKM. The CDR3 DNA sequence: TGTGCCAGCAGCAAAGGGGGTGGTAGAATACGTGAGCAGTTCTTC. This sequence encodes CASSKGGGRIREQFF. Combining the CDR3 with reference TRBV28 and TRBJ2-1 gives the whole variable domain DVKVTQSSRYLVKRTGEKVFLECVQDMDHENMFWYRQDPGLGLRLIYFSYDVKMKEKGDIPEGYSVSREKKERFSLILESASTNQTSMYLCASSKGGGRIREQFFGPGTRLTVL.

The V gene is TRBV4-2, the J gene TRBJ1-2; possibly TRBD1 for D (5 bases). Trimming removed 4 bases at V and 6 bases at J, with 18 bases between. Germline-derived CDR1 and CDR2 are LGHNA and YNFKEQ. The CDR3 is made up of 15 amino acids. The CDR3 loop reads CASSPRVAEGDGYTF. CDR3 sequence (DNA): TGTGCCAGCAGCCCGAGGGTGGCGGAAGGGGATGGCTACACCTTC.